This TCR beta chain was found in a study of cytomegalovirus exposure and HLA in healthy donors. Notes on the study in general: A further, later analysis showed that HLA-associated TCR beta chains (compared with equally common others) were more clonally expanded.

As regards this clone: What it binds is not known.

The trim removed 0 bases at V and 4 bases at J, leaving 6 bases unmatched. The CDR3 totals 16 residues. Germline values: CDR1 SGHRS, CDR2 YFSETQ. PCR primers comprised 60 Vbeta and 13 Jbeta primers. The repertoire was sequenced with immunoSEQ multiplex PCR; TCRdb's copy has only in-frame clones and lacks some. The data contain about 200,000 clones, roughly four fifths of them singletons. Sequenced sample: PBMCs. This clonotype was sampled from a girl aged 2 to 9 in good health and CMV-seronegative. V is TRBV5-1 and J is TRBJ2-1; TRBD2 aligns across 8 bases. Here the CDR3 DNA reads TGCGCCAGCAGCTTGGAAGGACTAGCCCTATACAATGAGCAGTTCTTC. Its protein is CASSLEGLALYNEQFF.